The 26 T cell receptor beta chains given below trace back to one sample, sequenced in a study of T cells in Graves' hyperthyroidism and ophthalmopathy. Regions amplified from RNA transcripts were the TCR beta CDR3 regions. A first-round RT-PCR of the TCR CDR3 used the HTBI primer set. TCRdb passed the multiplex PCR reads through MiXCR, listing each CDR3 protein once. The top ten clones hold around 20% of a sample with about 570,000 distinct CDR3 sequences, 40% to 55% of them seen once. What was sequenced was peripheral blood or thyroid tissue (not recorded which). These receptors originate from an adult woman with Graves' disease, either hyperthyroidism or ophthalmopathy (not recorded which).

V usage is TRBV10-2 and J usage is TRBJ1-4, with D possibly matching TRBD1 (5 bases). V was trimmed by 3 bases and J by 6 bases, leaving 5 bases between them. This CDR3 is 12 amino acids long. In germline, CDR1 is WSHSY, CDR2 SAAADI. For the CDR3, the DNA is TGCGCCAGCAGTGACAGGGATGAAAAACTGTTTTTT. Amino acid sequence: CASSDRDEKLFF.

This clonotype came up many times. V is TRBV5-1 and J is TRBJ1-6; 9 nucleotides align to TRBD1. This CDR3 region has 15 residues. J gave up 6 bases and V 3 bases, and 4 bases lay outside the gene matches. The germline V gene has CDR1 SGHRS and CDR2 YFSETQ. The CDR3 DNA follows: TGCGCCAGCAGCTCCGGGACAGGGTTTAATTCACCCCTCCACTTT. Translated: CASSSGTGFNSPLHF.

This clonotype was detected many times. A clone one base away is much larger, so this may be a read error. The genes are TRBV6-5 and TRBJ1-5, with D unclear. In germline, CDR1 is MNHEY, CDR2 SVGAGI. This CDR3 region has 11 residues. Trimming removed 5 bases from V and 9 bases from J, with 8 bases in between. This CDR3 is CASSDGGPQHF. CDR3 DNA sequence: TGTGCCAGCAGTGACGGCGGGCCCCAGCATTTT.

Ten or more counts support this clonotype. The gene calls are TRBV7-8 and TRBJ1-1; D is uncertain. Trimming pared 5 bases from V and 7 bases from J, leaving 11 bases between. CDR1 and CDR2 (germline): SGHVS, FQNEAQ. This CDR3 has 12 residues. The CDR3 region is CASSLLSYEAFF. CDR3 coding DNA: TGTGCCAGCAGCCTTCTTTCCTATGAAGCTTTCTTT.

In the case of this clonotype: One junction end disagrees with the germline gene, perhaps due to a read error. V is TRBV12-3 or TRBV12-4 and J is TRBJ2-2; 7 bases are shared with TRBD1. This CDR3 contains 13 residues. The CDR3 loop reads CASDRRNTGELSW. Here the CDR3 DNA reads TGTGCATCGGACAGGAGGAACACCGGGGAGCTGTCTTGG.

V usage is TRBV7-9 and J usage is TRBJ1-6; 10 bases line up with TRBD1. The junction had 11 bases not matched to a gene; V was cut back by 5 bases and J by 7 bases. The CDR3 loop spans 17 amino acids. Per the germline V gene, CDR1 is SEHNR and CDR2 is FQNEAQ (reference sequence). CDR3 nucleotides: TGTGCCAGCAGCCAACCGGGGACAGGGGAATGGAATTCACCCCTCCACTTT. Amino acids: CASSQPGTGEWNSPLHF.

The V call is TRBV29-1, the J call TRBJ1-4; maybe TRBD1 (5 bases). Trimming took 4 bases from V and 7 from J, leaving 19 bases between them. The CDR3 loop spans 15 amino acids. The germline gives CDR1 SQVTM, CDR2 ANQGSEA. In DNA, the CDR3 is TGCAGCGTTGCATCGGGGACCCAGGGTGGTGAAAAACTGTTTTTT. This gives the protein CSVASGTQGGEKLFF. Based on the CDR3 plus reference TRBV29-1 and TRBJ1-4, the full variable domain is SAVISQKPSRDICQRGTSLTIQCQVDSQVTMMFWYRQQPGQSLTLIATANQGSEATYESGFVIDKFPISRPNLTFSTLTVSNMSPEDSSIYLCSVASGTQGGEKLFFGSGTQLSVL.

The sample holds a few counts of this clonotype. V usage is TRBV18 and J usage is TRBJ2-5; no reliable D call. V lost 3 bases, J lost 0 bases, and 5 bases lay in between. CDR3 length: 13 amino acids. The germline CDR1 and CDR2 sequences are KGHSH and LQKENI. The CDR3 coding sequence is TGTGCCAGCTCACCGGAGTACCAAGAGACCCAGTACTTC. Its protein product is CASSPEYQETQYF.

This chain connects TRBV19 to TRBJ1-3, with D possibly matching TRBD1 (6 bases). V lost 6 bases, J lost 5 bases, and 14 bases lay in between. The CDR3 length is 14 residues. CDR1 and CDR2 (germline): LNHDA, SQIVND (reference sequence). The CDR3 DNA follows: TGTGCCAGTAGCGGAGACAGGAGCCGAAACACCATATATTTT. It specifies CASSGDRSRNTIYF.

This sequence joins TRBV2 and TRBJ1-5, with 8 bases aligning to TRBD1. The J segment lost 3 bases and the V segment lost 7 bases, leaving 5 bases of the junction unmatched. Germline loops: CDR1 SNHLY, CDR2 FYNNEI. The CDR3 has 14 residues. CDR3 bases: TGTGCCAGCACGGTGGGACAGGTCAATCAGCCCCAGCATTTT. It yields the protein CASTVGQVNQPQHF.

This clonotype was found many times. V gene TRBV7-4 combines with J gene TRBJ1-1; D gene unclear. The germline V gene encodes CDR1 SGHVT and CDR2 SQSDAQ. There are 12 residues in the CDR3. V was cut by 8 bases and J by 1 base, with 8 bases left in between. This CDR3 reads CASPDPNTEAFF. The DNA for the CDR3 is TGTGCCAGCCCGGACCCGAACACTGAAGCTTTCTTT.

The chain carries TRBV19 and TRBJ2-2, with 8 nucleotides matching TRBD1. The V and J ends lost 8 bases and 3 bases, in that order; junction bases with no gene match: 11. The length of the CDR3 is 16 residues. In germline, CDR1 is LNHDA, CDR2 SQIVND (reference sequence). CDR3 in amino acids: CASDTGGSRDTGELFF. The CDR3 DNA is TGTGCCAGTGATACAGGGGGGAGTCGAGACACCGGGGAGCTGTTTTTT.

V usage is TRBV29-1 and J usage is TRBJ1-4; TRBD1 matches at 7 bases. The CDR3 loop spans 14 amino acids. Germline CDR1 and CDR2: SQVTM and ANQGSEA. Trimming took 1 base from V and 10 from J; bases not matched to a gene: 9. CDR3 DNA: TGCAGCGTTGAAGTGGACAGGAATGGGAGAAAACTGTTTTTT. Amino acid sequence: CSVEVDRNGRKLFF.

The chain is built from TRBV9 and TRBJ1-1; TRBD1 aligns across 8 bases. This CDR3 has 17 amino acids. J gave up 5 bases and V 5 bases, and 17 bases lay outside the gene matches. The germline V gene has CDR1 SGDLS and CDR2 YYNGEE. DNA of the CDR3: TGTGCCAGCAGTCCATACCGTCCCGGACAGGGTGGGACTGAAGCTTTCTTT. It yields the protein CASSPYRPGQGGTEAFF.

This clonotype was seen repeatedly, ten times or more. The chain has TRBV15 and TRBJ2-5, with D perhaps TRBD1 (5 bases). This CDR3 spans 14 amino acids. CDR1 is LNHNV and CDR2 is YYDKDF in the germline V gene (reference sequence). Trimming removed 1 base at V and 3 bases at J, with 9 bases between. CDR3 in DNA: TGTGCCACCAGCAGAGGAGACAGTGAAGAGACCCAGTACTTC. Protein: CATSRGDSEETQYF.

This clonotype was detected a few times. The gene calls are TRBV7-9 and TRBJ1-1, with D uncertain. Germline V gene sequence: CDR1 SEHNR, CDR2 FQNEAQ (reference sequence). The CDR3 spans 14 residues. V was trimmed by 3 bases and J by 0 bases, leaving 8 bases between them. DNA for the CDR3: TGTGCCAGCAGCTTCCTGGCCCTGAACACTGAAGCTTTCTTT. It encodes CASSFLALNTEAFF.

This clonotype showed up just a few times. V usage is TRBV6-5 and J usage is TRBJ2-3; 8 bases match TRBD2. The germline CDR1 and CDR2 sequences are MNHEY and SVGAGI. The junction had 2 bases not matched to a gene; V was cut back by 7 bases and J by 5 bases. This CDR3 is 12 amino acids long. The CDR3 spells CASTRGGDTQYF. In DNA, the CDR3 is TGTGCCAGCACCCGGGGGGGAGATACGCAGTATTTT.

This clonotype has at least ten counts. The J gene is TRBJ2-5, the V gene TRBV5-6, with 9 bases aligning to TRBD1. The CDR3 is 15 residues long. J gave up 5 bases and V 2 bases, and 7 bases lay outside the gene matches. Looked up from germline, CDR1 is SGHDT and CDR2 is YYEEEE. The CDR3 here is CASSFGTGRPETQYF. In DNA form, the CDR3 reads TGTGCCAGCAGCTTCGGGACAGGGCGGCCGGAGACCCAGTACTTC.

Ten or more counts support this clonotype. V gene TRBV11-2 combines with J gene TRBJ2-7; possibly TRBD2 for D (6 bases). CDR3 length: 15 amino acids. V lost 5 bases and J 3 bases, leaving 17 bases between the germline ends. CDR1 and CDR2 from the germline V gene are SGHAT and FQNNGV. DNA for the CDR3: TGTGCCAGCAGCCTCGGAAGGGGAGGAGGCTACGAGCAGTACTTC. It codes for CASSLGRGGGYEQYF.

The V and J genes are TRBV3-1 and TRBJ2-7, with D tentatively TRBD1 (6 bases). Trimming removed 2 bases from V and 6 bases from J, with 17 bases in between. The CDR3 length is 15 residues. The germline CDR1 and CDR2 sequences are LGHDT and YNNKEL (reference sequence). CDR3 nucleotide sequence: TGTGCCAGCAGCCAAAAGCGGCTGGGGGCTGCCGAGCAGTACTTC. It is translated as CASSQKRLGAAEQYF.

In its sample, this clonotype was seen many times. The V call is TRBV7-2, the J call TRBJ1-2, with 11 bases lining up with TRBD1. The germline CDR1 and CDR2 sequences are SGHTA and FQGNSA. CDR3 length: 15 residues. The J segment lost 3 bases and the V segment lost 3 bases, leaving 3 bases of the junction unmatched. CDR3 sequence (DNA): TGTGCCAGCAGCTTCAGGACAGGGGGCTACTATGGCTACACCTTC. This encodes CASSFRTGGYYGYTF.

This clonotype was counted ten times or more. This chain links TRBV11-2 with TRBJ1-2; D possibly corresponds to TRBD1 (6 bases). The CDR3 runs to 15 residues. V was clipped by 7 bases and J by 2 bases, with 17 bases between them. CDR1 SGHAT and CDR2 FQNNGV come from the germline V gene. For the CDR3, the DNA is TGTGCCAGCACCCCAGTACCCGGACAGAACTATGGCTACACCTTC. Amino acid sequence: CASTPVPGQNYGYTF.

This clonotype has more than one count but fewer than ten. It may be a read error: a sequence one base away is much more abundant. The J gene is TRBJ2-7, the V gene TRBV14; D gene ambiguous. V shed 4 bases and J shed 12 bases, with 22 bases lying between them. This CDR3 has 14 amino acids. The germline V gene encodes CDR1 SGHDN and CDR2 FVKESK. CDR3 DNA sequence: TGTGCCAGCAGCCCCCATCCGCGGCCTGTACTTGGGTACTTC. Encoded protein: CASSPHPRPVLGYF.

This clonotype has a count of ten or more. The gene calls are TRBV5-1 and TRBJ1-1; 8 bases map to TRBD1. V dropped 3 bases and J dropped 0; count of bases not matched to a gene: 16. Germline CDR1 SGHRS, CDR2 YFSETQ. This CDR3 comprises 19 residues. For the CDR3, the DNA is TGCGCCAGCAGCTCTACCGACAGGGGACGAGGGTTCATGAACACTGAAGCTTTCTTT. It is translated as CASSSTDRGRGFMNTEAFF. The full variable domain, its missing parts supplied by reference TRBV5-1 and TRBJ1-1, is KAGVTQTPRYLIKTRGQQVTLSCSPISGHRSVSWYQQTPGQGLQFLFEYFSETQRNKGNFPGRFSGRQFSNSRSEMNVSTLELGDSALYLCASSSTDRGRGFMNTEAFFGQGTRLTVV.

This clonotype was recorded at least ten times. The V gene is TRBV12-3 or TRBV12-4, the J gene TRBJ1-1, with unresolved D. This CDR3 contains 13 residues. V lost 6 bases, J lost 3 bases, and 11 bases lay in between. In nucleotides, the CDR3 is TGTGCCAGCAGCCGCTCATTTGACACTGAAGCTTTCTTT. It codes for CASSRSFDTEAFF.

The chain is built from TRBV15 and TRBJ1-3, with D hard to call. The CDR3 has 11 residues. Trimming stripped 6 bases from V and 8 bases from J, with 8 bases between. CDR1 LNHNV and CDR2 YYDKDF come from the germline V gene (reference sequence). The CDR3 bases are TGTGCCACCAGTGTGGGAGACACCATATATTTT. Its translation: CATSVGDTIYF.